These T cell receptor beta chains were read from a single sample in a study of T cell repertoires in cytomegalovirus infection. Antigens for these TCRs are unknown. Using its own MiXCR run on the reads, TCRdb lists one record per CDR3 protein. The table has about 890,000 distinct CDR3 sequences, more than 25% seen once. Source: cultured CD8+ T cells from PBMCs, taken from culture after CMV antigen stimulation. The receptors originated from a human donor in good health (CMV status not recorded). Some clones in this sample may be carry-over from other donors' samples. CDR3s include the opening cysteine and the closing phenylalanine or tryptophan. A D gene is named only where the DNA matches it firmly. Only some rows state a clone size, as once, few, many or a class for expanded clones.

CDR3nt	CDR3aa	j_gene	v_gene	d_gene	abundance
TGTGCCAGCAGCTTATACGTGGGGACCGAAGAGACCCAGTACTTC	CASSLYVGTEETQYF	TRBJ2-5	TRBV7-3	.	few
TGTGCCAGCAGCGAGGGACAGGCCCGCAAGTACACCTTC	CASSEGQARKYTF	TRBJ1-2	TRBV13	TRBD1	.
TGTGCCAGCAGAAACAGGGACAATGAGCAGTTCTTC	CASRNRDNEQFF	TRBJ2-1	TRBV2	.	.
TGTGCCAGCAGTGAAGGTGGACAGGGTTTCTCTAACACTGAAGCTTTCTTT	CASSEGGQGFSNTEAFF	TRBJ1-1	TRBV25-1	TRBD1	few
TGTGCCAGCAATGGGCAAATGAACACTGAAGCTTTCTTT	CASNGQMNTEAFF	TRBJ1-1	TRBV6-6	.	.
TGCGCCAGCAGCCAAACGGAGGCAGGGTCCAACTATGGCTACACCTTC	CASSQTEAGSNYGYTF	TRBJ1-2	TRBV4-3	.	.
TGTGCCAGCAGCGCCTACAGGCGAGGCAATGAGCAGTTCTTC	CASSAYRRGNEQFF	TRBJ2-1	TRBV5-4	.	.
TGTGCCAGCAGCCAATATGGACTAGCGAGTGAGCAGTACTTC	CASSQYGLASEQYF	TRBJ2-7	TRBV4-2	TRBD2	few
TGTGCCAGCAGTCCCAGGACAGGGACCCTGGTACCCCTCCACTTT	CASSPRTGTLVPLHF	TRBJ1-6	TRBV6-2/TRBV6-3	TRBD1	many
TGTGCCAGCAGCTTATCCAGGGGAGGCCCTGAAGCTTTCTTT	CASSLSRGGPEAFF	TRBJ1-1	TRBV7-6	.	.
TGTGCTAGTAGAATGCCAGGGACGGTCCGCATTGAGCAGTTCTTC	CASRMPGTVRIEQFF	TRBJ2-1	TRBV12-5	.	.
TGTGCCAGCAGCCAAGGGACTAGCGGGGGGGAGGCTTACAATGAGCAGTTCTTC	CASSQGTSGGEAYNEQFF	TRBJ2-1	TRBV14	TRBD2	few
TGTGCCATCAGTCGGGATAATCTAGCCAAAAACATTCAGTACTTC	CAISRDNLAKNIQYF	TRBJ2-4	TRBV10-3	.	many
TGTGCCAGCAGCTTCTATAATTCACCCCTCCACTTT	CASSFYNSPLHF	TRBJ1-6	TRBV7-2	.	many
TGCGCCAGCAGCTCTAACGAACAAGGCTTCTATGGCTACACCTTC	CASSSNEQGFYGYTF	TRBJ1-2	TRBV4-1	.	few
TGTGCCAGCAGTGAAGCGATCCATCAGCCCCAGCATTTT	CASSEAIHQPQHF	TRBJ1-5	TRBV6-1	.	few
TGTGCCAGCAGCTTTGGACCCCACAATACCGGGGAGCTGTTTTTT	CASSFGPHNTGELFF	TRBJ2-2	TRBV7-9	.	few
TGTGCCAGCAGTTTCCGGGACAGGGAAGAGACCCAGTACTTC	CASSFRDREETQYF	TRBJ2-5	TRBV6-2/TRBV6-3	TRBD1	few
TGTGCCAGCAGTTCGACAGCCCTGGTAACCGGGGAGCTGTTTTTT	CASSSTALVTGELFF	TRBJ2-2	TRBV27	.	.
TGTGCCAGCAGTTACTCGCGCGCGGGTTTGGGGGATGGCTACACCTTC	CASSYSRAGLGDGYTF	TRBJ1-2	TRBV6-5	.	.
TGTGCCAGCAGCGGGCGACAGGGAAGCTTCTACAATGAGCAGTTCTTC	CASSGRQGSFYNEQFF	TRBJ2-1	TRBV7-6	TRBD1	.
TGTGCCAGTACGTACTTCTACCTTATGAACACTGAAGCTTTCTTT	CASTYFYLMNTEAFF	TRBJ1-1	TRBV19	.	.
TGTGCCAGCAGCTCAAGGGACGCACGGGCCAACTATGGCTACACCTTC	CASSSRDARANYGYTF	TRBJ1-2	TRBV5-4	.	few
TGTGCCATCAGGGACAGGGGGCAGGGCACTGAAGCTTTCTTT	CAIRDRGQGTEAFF	TRBJ1-1	TRBV10-3	TRBD1	.
TGCGCCAGCAGCCAATTCGAGGAGGCCACCGGGGAGCTGTTTTTT	CASSQFEEATGELFF	TRBJ2-2	TRBV4-1	.	.
TGTGCCAGCAGTTTCGAAGGGGCTAGCACAGATACGCAGTATTTT	CASSFEGASTDTQYF	TRBJ2-3	TRBV27	.	many
TGTGCCAGCAGTCCCTCCCGACAGGGCTGGAATGAGCAGTTCTTC	CASSPSRQGWNEQFF	TRBJ2-1	TRBV27	TRBD1	.
TGTGCTAGTGGTTTGGGGTCCGGGGAGCTGTTTTTT	CASGLGSGELFF	TRBJ2-2	TRBV12-5	.	once
TGTGCCACCAGCAGCCAGCTCCGGGACAGGAGATTTAACACCGGGGAGCTGTTTTTT	CATSSQLRDRRFNTGELFF	TRBJ2-2	TRBV15	TRBD1	.
TGTGCCAGCAGCCGAGGGGGCGGCTACAATGAGCAGTTCTTC	CASSRGGGYNEQFF	TRBJ2-1	TRBV19	TRBD1	many
TGTGCCAGCAGTGAAAGGGGACTAGCGGGGGGAAAAGAGACCCAGTACTTC	CASSERGLAGGKETQYF	TRBJ2-5	TRBV6-1	TRBD2	few
TGTGCCAGCAGCTCTACGACAGGGAGCTACGAGCAGTACTTC	CASSSTTGSYEQYF	TRBJ2-7	TRBV7-2	TRBD1	many
TGTGCCAGCAGCTCTCGACAGGGTAGGGACACCGGGGAGCTGTTTTTT	CASSSRQGRDTGELFF	TRBJ2-2	TRBV11-3	TRBD1	.
TGCGCCAGCAGCCTCGACAGGGGGTCCGATGAGCAGTTCTTC	CASSLDRGSDEQFF	TRBJ2-1	TRBV5-1	TRBD1	.
TGTGCCAGCAGTGAAGCGTCAGGGGGTATCTACGAGCAGTACTTC	CASSEASGGIYEQYF	TRBJ2-7	TRBV6-1	TRBD1	few
TGTGCCAGTAGTATGTGGACAGGGGGCTTGAGCAATCAGCCCCAGCATTTT	CASSMWTGGLSNQPQHF	TRBJ1-5	TRBV19	TRBD1	few
TGTGCCAGCAGCTCTAGTGGCCGGCCTTACACAGATACGCAGTATTTT	CASSSSGRPYTDTQYF	TRBJ2-3	TRBV7-9	.	many
TGTGCCAGCAGCTTAGGAAGCGGGGGGCCCTCCCCACTTTACAATGAGCAGTTCTTC	CASSLGSGGPSPLYNEQFF	TRBJ2-1	TRBV7-8	TRBD2	many
TGTGCCAGCAGCTACCCGTCTGCCCATGGAGCTTTCTTT	CASSYPSAHGAFF	TRBJ1-1	TRBV11-1	.	few
TGTGCCAGCAGAGTGGGGGGGCAGATCCCCTACGAGCAGTACTTC	CASRVGGQIPYEQYF	TRBJ2-7	TRBV7-1	.	.
TGTGCCAGCAGTTTTGCGACTAGCGGGGGGGTAATGGAGGAGCAGTTCTTC	CASSFATSGGVMEEQFF	TRBJ2-1	TRBV12-3/TRBV12-4	TRBD2	.
TGTGCCACCAGGGCTCGGGAGGGGGGGGACCACAATGAGCAGTTCTTC	CATRAREGGDHNEQFF	TRBJ2-1	TRBV24-1	TRBD2	few
TGTGCCAGCAGCCAAGATCGGCCGGGCTCCTATAATTCACCCCTCCACTTT	CASSQDRPGSYNSPLHF	TRBJ1-6	TRBV3-1	.	.
TGCGCCAGCAGCGAGGGAGGGACCTGGAACACTGAAGCTTTCTTT	CASSEGGTWNTEAFF	TRBJ1-1	TRBV5-1	.	.
TGTGCCAGCAGCTTAGATATGAACACTGAAGCTTTCTTT	CASSLDMNTEAFF	TRBJ1-1	TRBV5-4	.	many
TGTGCCAGCGGGCTGGACTACAATGAGCAGTTCTTC	CASGLDYNEQFF	TRBJ2-1	TRBV12-3/TRBV12-4	.	.
TGTGCCAGCAGCTCGGACGCAAATGAGCAGTTCTTC	CASSSDANEQFF	TRBJ2-1	TRBV6-1	.	.
TGTGCCAGTTTTTCGGACGGGGGGAACGGACCCTACAATGAGCAGTTCTTC	CASFSDGGNGPYNEQFF	TRBJ2-1	TRBV6-1	TRBD2	many
TGTGCCAGCAGCTCTGGAACGGGTCATGGAGATACGCAGTATTTT	CASSSGTGHGDTQYF	TRBJ2-3	TRBV7-6	.	.
TGTGCCAGCAGGGGTGGGAGCAATCAGCCCCAGCATTTT	CASRGGSNQPQHF	TRBJ1-5	TRBV27	.	many
TGTGCCAGCAGCGCGGCGGGACAGGGAGGGGTTGGCTACACCTTC	CASSAAGQGGVGYTF	TRBJ1-2	TRBV5-6	TRBD1	.
TGTGCCAGCAGCTTTTTCGGGGATAGCAATCAGCCCCAGCATTTT	CASSFFGDSNQPQHF	TRBJ1-5	TRBV5-5	.	few
TGCAGCGCGACAGGGGATCACTATGGCTACACCTTC	CSATGDHYGYTF	TRBJ1-2	TRBV29-1	TRBD1	many
TGTGCCAGCAGTTTTCGGGTATCCGGTGAAAAACTGTTTTTT	CASSFRVSGEKLFF	TRBJ1-4	TRBV28	.	.
TGTGCCAGCAGTCCCAGGGTGGTCCTCTATGGCTACACCTTC	CASSPRVVLYGYTF	TRBJ1-2	TRBV27	.	few
TGTGCCAGTAGTATAGTCCAAAGGGATCATGAGCAGTTCTTC	CASSIVQRDHEQFF	TRBJ2-1	TRBV19	.	.
TGCAGTGCTAGAGCGGGAGACCGGACGGCCTACAATGAGCAGTTCTTC	CSARAGDRTAYNEQFF	TRBJ2-1	TRBV20-1	.	.
TGTGCCAGTAGTATCCTCCGGGACAGCAACAATGAGCAGTTCTTC	CASSILRDSNNEQFF	TRBJ2-1	TRBV19	TRBD1	few
TGCAGTGCTAGAGATCGGGAAGGGACGGCTGAGCAGTTCTTC	CSARDREGTAEQFF	TRBJ2-1	TRBV20-1	.	many
TGTGCCAGCAGCTTAACTTCCCGGGACCGGGATGGCTACACCTTC	CASSLTSRDRDGYTF	TRBJ1-2	TRBV7-2	.	few